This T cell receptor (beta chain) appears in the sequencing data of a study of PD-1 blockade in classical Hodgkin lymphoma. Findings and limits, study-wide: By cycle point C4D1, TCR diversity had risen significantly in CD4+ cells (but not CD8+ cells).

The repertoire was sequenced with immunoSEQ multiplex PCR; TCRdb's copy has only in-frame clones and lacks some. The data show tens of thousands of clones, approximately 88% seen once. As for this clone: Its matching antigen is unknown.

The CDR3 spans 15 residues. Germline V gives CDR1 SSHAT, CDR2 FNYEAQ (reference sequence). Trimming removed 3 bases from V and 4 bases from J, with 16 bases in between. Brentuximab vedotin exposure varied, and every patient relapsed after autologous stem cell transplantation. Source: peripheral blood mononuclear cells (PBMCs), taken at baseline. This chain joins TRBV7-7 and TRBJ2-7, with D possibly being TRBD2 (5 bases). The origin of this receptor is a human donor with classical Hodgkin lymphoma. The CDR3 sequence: CASSLGPDGKYEQYF. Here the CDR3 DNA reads TGTGCCAGCAGCTTGGGCCCCGACGGGAAATACGAGCAGTACTTC.